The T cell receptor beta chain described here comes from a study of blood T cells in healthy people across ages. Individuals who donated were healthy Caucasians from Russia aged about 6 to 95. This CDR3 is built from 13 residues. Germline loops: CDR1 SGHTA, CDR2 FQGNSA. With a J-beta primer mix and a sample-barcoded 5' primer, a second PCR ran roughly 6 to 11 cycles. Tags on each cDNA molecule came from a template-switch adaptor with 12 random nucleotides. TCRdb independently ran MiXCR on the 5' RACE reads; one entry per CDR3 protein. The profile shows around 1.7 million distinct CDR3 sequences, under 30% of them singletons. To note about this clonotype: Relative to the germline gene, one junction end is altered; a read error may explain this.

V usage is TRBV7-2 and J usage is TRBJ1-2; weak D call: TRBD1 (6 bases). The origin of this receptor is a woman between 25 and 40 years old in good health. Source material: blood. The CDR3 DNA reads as TGTGCCAGCAGCTTTCAGGGGAGGGATGGCTACATCTTC. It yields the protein CASSFQGRDGYIF.